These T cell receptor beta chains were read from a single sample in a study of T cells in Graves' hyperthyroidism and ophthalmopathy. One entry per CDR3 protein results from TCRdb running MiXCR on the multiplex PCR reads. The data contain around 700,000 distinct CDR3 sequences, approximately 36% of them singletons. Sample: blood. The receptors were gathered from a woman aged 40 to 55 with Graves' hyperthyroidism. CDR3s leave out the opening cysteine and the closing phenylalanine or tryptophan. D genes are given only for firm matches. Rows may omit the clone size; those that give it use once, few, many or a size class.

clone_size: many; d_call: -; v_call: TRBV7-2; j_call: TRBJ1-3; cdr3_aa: ASSFRGPRGNTIY
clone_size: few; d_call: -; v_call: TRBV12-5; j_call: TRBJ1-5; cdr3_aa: ASGLPREINQPQH
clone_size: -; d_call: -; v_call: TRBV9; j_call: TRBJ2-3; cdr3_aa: ASSYGSLDTQY
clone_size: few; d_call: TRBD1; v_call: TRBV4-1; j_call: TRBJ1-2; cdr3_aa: ASSRTLGQHGYT
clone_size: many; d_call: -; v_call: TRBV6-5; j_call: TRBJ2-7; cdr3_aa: ASRDRTTYEQY
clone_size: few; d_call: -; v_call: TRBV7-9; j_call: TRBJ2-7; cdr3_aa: ASSQNPGGHSYEQY
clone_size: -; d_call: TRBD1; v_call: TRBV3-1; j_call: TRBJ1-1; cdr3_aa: ASRDRGAYTEAF
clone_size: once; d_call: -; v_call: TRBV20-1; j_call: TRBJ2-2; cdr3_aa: SARENSRGTGELF
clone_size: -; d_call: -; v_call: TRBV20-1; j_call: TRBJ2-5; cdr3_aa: SAMGLALQETQY
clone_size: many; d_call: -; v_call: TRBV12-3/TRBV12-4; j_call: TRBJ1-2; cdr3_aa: ASIGGGRSYGYT
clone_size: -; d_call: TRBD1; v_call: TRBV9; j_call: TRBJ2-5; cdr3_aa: ASSFRDRAFIQETQY
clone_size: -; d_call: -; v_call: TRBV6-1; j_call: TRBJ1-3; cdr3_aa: VSRPGPEPSSGNTIY
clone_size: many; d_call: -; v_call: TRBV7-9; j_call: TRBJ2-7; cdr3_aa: ASSPRGPYEQY
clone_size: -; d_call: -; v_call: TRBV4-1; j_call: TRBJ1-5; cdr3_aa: ASSQDRGAQQPQH
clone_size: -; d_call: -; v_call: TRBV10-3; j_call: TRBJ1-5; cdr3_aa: AISSGPLLNQPQH
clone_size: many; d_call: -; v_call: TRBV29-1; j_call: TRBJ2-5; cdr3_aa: SVSGLRETQY
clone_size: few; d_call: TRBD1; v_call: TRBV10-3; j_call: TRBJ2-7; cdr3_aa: ASIPGQGYEQY
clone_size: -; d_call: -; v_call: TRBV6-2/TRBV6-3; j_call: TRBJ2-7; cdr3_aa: ASRAGTSSYEQY
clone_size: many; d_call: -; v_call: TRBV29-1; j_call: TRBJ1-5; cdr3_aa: SVQWAENNNQPQH
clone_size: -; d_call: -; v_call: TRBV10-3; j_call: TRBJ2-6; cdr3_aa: ASSPRDPGANVLT